A selection of T cell receptor beta chains follows, all from one sample in a study of T-cell memory formation after mild COVID-19. TCRdb recomputed calls from the 5' RACE reads with MiXCR, one row per CDR3 protein. The sample carries roughly 450,000 distinct CDR3 sequences, around a sixth recorded once. The sequenced sample consisted of PBMCs or a T cell subset sorted from them (not recorded which). These receptors were obtained from an adult woman who had mild COVID-19 (a few samples of this study predate the infection). Cell type and time point are not known. Each CDR3 is given with its conserved first and last residue. The D gene is left open where the match is weak. Part of the rows lack a size; the others show once, few, many or a class for expanded clones.

>TRBV6-1|TRBJ2-7|TRBD2|few
TGTGCCAGCAGGTCGACTAGCGGGAGTGTTTACGAGCAGTACTTC
CASRSTSGSVYEQYF
>TRBV4-2|TRBJ1-1|NA|NA
TGTGCCAGCAGCCCGCACCCGGGGGTCACTGAAGCTTTCTTT
CASSPHPGVTEAFF
>TRBV19|TRBJ1-1|NA|few
TGTGCCAGTAGTATAGAAGGTCTCGGGAACACTGAAGCTTTCTTT
CASSIEGLGNTEAFF
>TRBV27|TRBJ2-2|NA|few
TGTGCCAGCAGTTTATCGGTGTCCGGGGAGCTGTTTTTT
CASSLSVSGELFF
>TRBV11-2|TRBJ2-7|TRBD2|few
TGTGCCAGCAGATCCAGACTAGCTTCCTACGAGCAGTACTTC
CASRSRLASYEQYF
>TRBV30|TRBJ1-6|TRBD1|few
TGTGCCTGGAGTGGCGGACAGGGGGGTTCACCCCTCCACTTT
CAWSGGQGGSPLHF
>TRBV20-1|TRBJ2-7|NA|NA
TGCAGTGCTAGACGTGGGGACTACGAGCAGTACTTC
CSARRGDYEQYF
>TRBV5-6|TRBJ2-1|TRBD2|few
TGTGCCAGCAGCGCGGGACTAGCGGGGATCTACAATGAGCAGTTCTTC
CASSAGLAGIYNEQFF
>TRBV9|TRBJ2-7|NA|NA
TGTGCCAGCAGCGACACCGACGGCGGCTACGAGCAGTACTTC
CASSDTDGGYEQYF
>TRBV12-3/TRBV12-4|TRBJ2-4|NA|NA
TGTGCCAGCACCCGGGGCGCGGGGGCCAAAAACATTCAGTACTTC
CASTRGAGAKNIQYF
>TRBV6-6|TRBJ1-2|NA|few
TGTGCCAGCAGTCCTCTCGGGACCTACGGTTCGACCGAGGAGGGCTACACCTTC
CASSPLGTYGSTEEGYTF
>TRBV7-2|TRBJ1-5|NA|many
TGTGCCAGCAGCTTAGGGGGGTGGGATGCGCGCAATCAGCCCCAGCATTTT
CASSLGGWDARNQPQHF
>TRBV30|TRBJ2-1|NA|NA
TGTGCCTGGAGTGTAAAGGGAGGTGAGCAGTTCTTC
CAWSVKGGEQFF
>TRBV12-3/TRBV12-4|TRBJ1-2|NA|once
TGTGCCAGCAGTTTAGCCGGAGGGGAGGGCGGCTACACCTTC
CASSLAGGEGGYTF
>TRBV12-3/TRBV12-4|TRBJ2-1|TRBD1|few
TGTGCCAGCAGTTTGAGCCCAGGGGGCAATGAGCAGTTCTTC
CASSLSPGGNEQFF
>TRBV4-1|TRBJ1-2|NA|NA
TGCGCCAGCAGCCAAGTCTCGGGTGGGGGAATCTATGGCTACACCTTC
CASSQVSGGGIYGYTF
>TRBV19|TRBJ1-5|NA|NA
TGTGCCAGTAGAGTGCCGCAGAACAATCAGCCCCAGCATTTT
CASRVPQNNQPQHF
>TRBV7-8|TRBJ2-2|TRBD1|NA
TGTGCCAGCAGCGAACGAGTGGGGACAGGGCTTGTCGGGGAGCTGTTTTTT
CASSERVGTGLVGELFF
>TRBV9|TRBJ2-7|NA|few
TGTGCCAGCAGCCCCCCGGGACACCACTCCTACGAGCAGTACTTC
CASSPPGHHSYEQYF
>TRBV7-7|TRBJ2-3|NA|few
TGTGCTAGCAGCTTAGGCTCGGGATCAGATACGCAGTATTTT
CASSLGSGSDTQYF
>TRBV5-1|TRBJ2-7|NA|NA
TGCGCCAGCAGCTCTGGACAAGACGAGCAGTACTTC
CASSSGQDEQYF
>TRBV5-4|TRBJ2-1|TRBD1|NA
TGTGCCAGCAGCTCTGGACAGGGGGCTAACAATGAGCAGTTCTTC
CASSSGQGANNEQFF
>TRBV5-1|TRBJ1-5|NA|few
TGCGCCAGCAGCTTGTCGGGCGGAATTGAAGGGCCCCAGCATTTT
CASSLSGGIEGPQHF
>TRBV5-1|TRBJ2-7|TRBD1|few
TGCGCCAGCAGCTTCCATGGGACAGGGAGGAATTCCTACGAGCAGTACTTC
CASSFHGTGRNSYEQYF
>TRBV5-1|TRBJ2-1|TRBD2|NA
TGCGCCAGCAGCTTGGTGGCGGGGGGCCTCACTGAGCAGTTCTTC
CASSLVAGGLTEQFF
>TRBV4-1|TRBJ2-5|NA|few
TGCGCCAGCAGCCAAGTCTTGTTAGAGACCCAGTACTTC
CASSQVLLETQYF
>TRBV2|TRBJ1-3|NA|few
TGTGCCAGCAGTGAAGGGCAGAGCTCTGGAAACACCATATATTTT
CASSEGQSSGNTIYF
>TRBV20-1|TRBJ1-1|TRBD1|few
TGCAGTGCTAGTTTGGGACAGCATGAAGCTTTCTTT
CSASLGQHEAFF
>TRBV7-8|TRBJ2-3|NA|NA
TGTGCCAGCAGCCCGTTGGGGAGGACAGATACGCAGTATTTT
CASSPLGRTDTQYF
>TRBV14|TRBJ2-1|NA|once
TGTGCCAGCAGAGGGACCCTCCTCGCCAATGAGCAGTTCTTC
CASRGTLLANEQFF
>TRBV19|TRBJ2-2|NA|NA
TGTGCCAGTAGTATTTTTCCCGGGGAGCTGTTTTTT
CASSIFPGELFF